The 21 T cell receptor beta chains given below trace back to one sample, sequenced in a study of T cells in Graves' hyperthyroidism and ophthalmopathy. TCR beta CDR3 regions were amplified from RNA. Carried out on the TCR CDR3, a first-round RT-PCR used the HTBI primer set. A single record per CDR3 protein comes from TCRdb applying MiXCR to the multiplex PCR reads. The sample includes about 520,000 distinct CDR3 sequences, around 21% seen only once; the top ten take around 27%. The sequencing input was blood. These TCRs come from a man aged 18-30 years with Graves' hyperthyroidism.

This clonotype occurred many times. The chain uses TRBV6-5 and TRBJ1-1; maybe TRBD1 (5 bases). Trimming pared 9 bases from V and 4 bases from J, leaving 24 bases between. CDR3 size: 16 residues. CDR1 and CDR2 (germline): MNHEY, SVGAGI. The CDR3 DNA sequence: TGTGCCAGTTGGCCCCGAGGAGCGGGGCGAGGCACTGAAGCTTTCTTT. It specifies CASWPRGAGRGTEAFF.

The V call is TRBV6-1, the J call TRBJ1-5; TRBD1 agrees at 8 bases. CDR1 and CDR2 (germline): MNHNS, SASEGT. The CDR3 totals 12 residues. The ends lost 8 bases at V and 7 bases at J; junction bases unmatched: 4. Written as DNA, the CDR3 is TGTGCCAGCGATACAGGGGGACAGCCCCAGCATTTT. It is translated as CASDTGGQPQHF.

A note on this clonotype: Here the CDR3 omits its conserved ending phenylalanine or tryptophan, so a read error is the likely source. The rearrangement links TRBV19 to TRBJ2-7; 7 positions match TRBD2. The CDR3 is 13 residues long. With V trimmed by 10 bases and J by 7 bases, 13 bases remained unmatched. CDR1 and CDR2 from the germline V gene are LNHDA and SQIVND (reference sequence). The CDR3 DNA follows: TGTGCCACATCTCCTAGGGAGGGTTTGGAGCAGTACCTC. This codes for CATSPREGLEQYL.

This clonotype was seen repeatedly, ten times or more. This chain joins TRBV6-2 or TRBV6-3 and TRBJ2-5; TRBD2 might be the D (5 bases). The CDR3 consists of 14 residues. Germline V gives CDR1 MNHEY, CDR2 SVGEGT. Trimming pared 1 base from V and 4 bases from J, leaving 10 bases between. The CDR3 sequence is CASSYFTRRETQYF. CDR3 DNA: TGTGCCAGCAGTTACTTCACTAGGCGAGAGACCCAGTACTTC.

V gene TRBV20-1 combines with J gene TRBJ2-6; no reliable D call. V lost 0 bases to trimming and J lost 4 bases, with 10 bases between them. CDR3 length: 15 residues. Germline V gene lookup returns CDR1 DFQATT and CDR2 SNEGSKA (reference sequence). CDR3 loop: CSARDLGSGANVLTF. Here the CDR3 DNA reads TGCAGTGCTAGAGATTTGGGATCCGGGGCCAACGTCCTGACTTTC.

This clonotype was counted many times. The chain links TRBV12-3 or TRBV12-4 to TRBJ1-3; no firm D call. The V gene lost 1 base and the J gene lost 6 bases, with 10 bases spanning the gap. This CDR3 is 14 amino acids long. CDR3 amino acids: CASSLGGGENTIYF. In nucleotides, the CDR3 is TGTGCCAGCAGTTTAGGAGGTGGCGAAAACACCATATATTTT.

Concerning this clonotype itself: Possible read error: a much larger clone is one base away. The rearrangement links TRBV20-1 to TRBJ2-7; D is ambiguous. This CDR3 is built from 13 residues. The germline CDR1 and CDR2 sequences are DFQATT and SNEGSKA (reference sequence). Deletions cut 5 bases from V and 1 base from J, with 12 bases between. The CDR3 DNA sequence: TGCAGTGCTCCTGGGCAGTCATCCTACGAGCAGTACTTC. This translates into CSAPGQSSYEQYF.

The chain carries TRBV6-2 or TRBV6-3 and TRBJ2-2, with D uncertain. CDR1 and CDR2 (germline): MNHEY, SVGEGT. Trimming stripped 0 bases from V and 4 bases from J, with 21 bases between. The length of the CDR3 is 19 residues. The CDR3 DNA reads TGTGCCAGCAGTTACTCTTGGTATGGTAGGGAAAGATCCACCGGGGAGCTGTTTTTT. Amino acids: CASSYSWYGRERSTGELFF.

The chain has TRBV28 and TRBJ2-7; no clear D. Between the trimmed V and J ends, which lost 1 base and 3 bases, there was a span of 19 bases. Germline V gene sequence: CDR1 MDHEN, CDR2 SYDVKM. The CDR3 consists of 17 residues. The CDR3 DNA sequence: TGTGCCAGCAGTTTATACGAAGTGTACACCACCCACTACGAGCAGTACTTC. Protein sequence: CASSLYEVYTTHYEQYF.

Ten or more counts support this clonotype. The chain uses TRBV5-1 and TRBJ1-1; tentatively, D is TRBD1 (5 bases). Trimming pared 1 base from V and 5 bases from J, leaving 15 bases between. The CDR3 contains 15 residues. Germline CDR1 is SGHRS and CDR2 is YFSETQ. CDR3 DNA sequence: TGCGCCAGCAGCTTGCTTGGGGGGAGCATGACTGAAGCTTTCTTT. This translates into CASSLLGGSMTEAFF.

This clonotype was recorded only once. The genes are TRBV24-1 and TRBJ2-7; D is undetermined. V lost 4 bases to trimming and J lost 5 bases, with 14 bases between them. The CDR3 has 14 residues. Germline CDR1 and CDR2: KGHDR and SFDVKD. The CDR3 nucleotides read TGTGCCACCAGTGACCTCGCTTCGCCCCACGAGCAGTACTTC. It translates to CATSDLASPHEQYF.

This clonotype was observed at least ten times. The V call is TRBV29-1, the J call TRBJ1-1; D perhaps matches TRBD1 (6 bases). Germline loops: CDR1 SQVTM, CDR2 ANQGSEA. There are 14 residues in the CDR3. Deletions cut 2 bases from V and 2 bases from J, with 12 bases between. CDR3: CSVEPVGANTEAFF. CDR3 nucleotide sequence: TGCAGCGTTGAACCCGTGGGGGCAAACACTGAAGCTTTCTTT.

Turning to this clonotype: The germline gene is not matched at one end of the junction; a read error may be the cause. DNA for the CDR3: TGTGCCAGCTCAAACCACCGACAACTCACTGAATCTTTCTTT. Residues: CASSNHRQLTESFF. The chain recombines TRBV18 with TRBJ1-1; D not certain. The germline CDR1 and CDR2 sequences are KGHSH and LQKENI. The CDR3 length is 14 residues.

The V and J genes are TRBV19 and TRBJ1-5; unclear D gene. Germline loops: CDR1 LNHDA, CDR2 SQIVND (reference sequence). V was shortened by 7 bases and J by 0 bases, with 13 bases between the two germline ends. CDR3 length: 15 amino acids. In DNA form, the CDR3 reads TGTGCCAGTATTAAGGGAGCTGGTAGCAATCAGCCCCAGCATTTT. Translating it yields CASIKGAGSNQPQHF.

This clonotype has at least ten counts. J is TRBJ2-7 and V is TRBV29-1; a possible D gene is TRBD2 (6 bases). Germline values: CDR1 SQVTM, CDR2 ANQGSEA. Trimming shortened V by 4 bases and J by 5 bases, and 12 bases separated the two germline ends. The CDR3 length is 12 residues. CDR3 residues: CSVVGGMNEQYF. The CDR3 DNA is TGCAGCGTTGTCGGAGGGATGAACGAGCAGTACTTC.

This clonotype was seen many times. The rearrangement joins TRBV5-1 to TRBJ2-7; D uncertain. The CDR3 runs to 13 residues. The germline V and J ends were trimmed by 0 bases and 5 bases, with 9 bases remaining between them. The germline gives CDR1 SGHRS, CDR2 YFSETQ. The CDR3 DNA sequence: TGCGCCAGCAGCTTGGAGGCAGGTAACGAGCAGTACTTC. Encoded protein: CASSLEAGNEQYF.

This clonotype was found many times. The chain links TRBV20-1 to TRBJ1-5; no clear D gene. Germline CDR1 reads DFQATT; CDR2 reads SNEGSKA (reference sequence). Trimming took off 3 bases at V and 2 bases at J, with 17 bases between the two ends. There are 16 residues in the CDR3. For the CDR3, the DNA is TGCAGTGCTAGTCCCCCAATGAGAAGTCGCAATCAGCCCCAGCATTTT. Amino acid sequence: CSASPPMRSRNQPQHF.

This clonotype was counted many times. The V and J genes are TRBV7-8 and TRBJ1-2, with D unclear. Germline CDR1 is SGHVS and CDR2 is FQNEAQ. V lost 1 base and J 8 bases, leaving 11 bases between the germline ends. The CDR3 covers 13 residues. The CDR3 loop is CASSLGGAYGYTF. The CDR3 coding sequence is TGTGCCAGCAGCTTAGGGGGTGCATACGGCTACACCTTC.

This clonotype came up many times. V is TRBV15 and J is TRBJ1-5; no reliable D call. Germline lookup yields CDR1 LNHNV and CDR2 YYDKDF (reference sequence). Trimming left V 1 base short and J 7 bases short, with 11 bases between. The CDR3 is 14 residues long. The CDR3 DNA is TGTGCCACCAGCAGAGCACTACAGCAACAGCCCCAGCATTTT. Translating it yields CATSRALQQQPQHF.

This clonotype was detected many times. The chain recombines TRBV28 with TRBJ1-5; D gene unclear. The V and J ends lost 2 bases and 4 bases respectively, with 15 bases between them. Per the germline V gene, CDR1 is MDHEN and CDR2 is SYDVKM. The CDR3 runs to 16 residues. The CDR3 DNA sequence: TGTGCCAGCAGTTTACCTTCGGTGGTGAATAATCAGCCCCAGCATTTT. Its translation is CASSLPSVVNNQPQHF.

This clonotype was recorded many times. This sequence joins TRBV19 and TRBJ1-2; D call uncertain. V lost 3 bases and J 8 bases, leaving 7 bases between the germline ends. The CDR3 spans 11 residues. CDR1 and CDR2 from the germline V gene are LNHDA and SQIVND (reference sequence). Here the CDR3 DNA reads TGTGCCAGTAGTATTGCCCGCGGCTACACCTTC. This codes for CASSIARGYTF. Combining the CDR3 with reference TRBV19 and TRBJ1-2 gives the whole variable domain DGGITQSPKYLFRKEGQNVTLSCEQNLNHDAMYWYRQDPGQGLRLIYYSQIVNDFQKGDIAEGYSVSREKKESFPLTVTSAQKNPTAFYLCASSIARGYTFGSGTRLTVV.